The 15 T cell receptor beta chains presented below share a single source sample, sequenced in a study of blood T cells in healthy people across ages. Sample-barcoded 5' priming and a J-beta primer mix drove a second PCR of roughly 6 to 12 cycles. TCRdb called the 5' RACE reads again in MiXCR, with one record for every CDR3 protein. The sample includes approximately 940,000 distinct CDR3 sequences, around 48% of them seen just once. Sequencing input: blood. Receptors were obtained from a man aged 30-40 years in good health.

V gene TRBV3-1 combines with J gene TRBJ1-2; 9 positions match TRBD1. In germline, CDR1 is LGHDT, CDR2 YNNKEL (reference sequence). The CDR3 spans 15 residues. Losses at the gene ends were 4 bases for V and 7 bases for J; bases not matched to a gene: 10. Here the CDR3 DNA reads TGTGCCAGCAGCCGAGAACAGGGGGCCCGAGGTGGCTACACCTTC. This codes for CASSREQGARGGYTF.

The chain has TRBV15 and TRBJ1-5, with 7 bases that match TRBD1. Germline V gene sequence: CDR1 LNHNV, CDR2 YYDKDF (reference sequence). The CDR3 is made up of 16 amino acids. V shed 5 bases and J 4 bases; nucleotides not matched to a gene: 11. This CDR3 is CATSGYEGDSNQPQHF. In DNA form, the CDR3 reads TGTGCCACCAGCGGTTATGAAGGGGACAGTAATCAGCCCCAGCATTTT. Looking up the rest from reference TRBV15 and TRBJ1-5 gives the full variable domain: DAMVIQNPRYQVTQFGKPVTLSCSQTLNHNVMYWYQQKSSQAPKLLFHYYDKDFNNEADTPDNFQSRRPNTSFCFLDIRSPGLGDTAMYLCATSGYEGDSNQPQHFGDGTRLSIL.

Turning to this clonotype: One junction end disagrees with the germline gene, perhaps due to a read error. V and J are TRBV3-1 and TRBJ2-4; D is ambiguous. Per germline, CDR1 LGHDT and CDR2 YNNKEL (reference sequence). CDR3 length: 17 residues. The chain's CDR3 is CANSQDQQRLAKNIQYF. For the CDR3, the DNA is TGTGCCAACAGCCAAGATCAACAGAGACTAGCCAAAAACATTCAGTACTTC.

This clonotype was seen only a few times. The chain joins TRBV5-6 to TRBJ2-1; D is tentatively TRBD1 or TRBD2 (5 bases each). The tail of the sequence fits TRBJ2-7 better, so the J call may be wrong. This CDR3 is 13 amino acids long. Per germline, CDR1 SGHDT and CDR2 YYEEEE. The CDR3 region has the DNA TGTGCCAGCAGCTGCAGGGACGGCTACGAGCAGTACTTC. Translating it yields CASSCRDGYEQYF.

The sample holds one count of this clonotype. J is TRBJ2-1 and V is TRBV6-5; 11 bases agree with TRBD2. V trimming: 0 bases; J trimming: 3 bases; junction bases outside the gene matches: 7. The CDR3 has 18 residues. Germline values: CDR1 MNHEY, CDR2 SVGAGI. CDR3 nucleotides: TGTGCCAGCAGTTACTCGAATCTAGCGGGGGGCCACTACAATGAGCAGTTCTTC. Protein product: CASSYSNLAGGHYNEQFF.

This sequence joins TRBV4-1 and TRBJ2-7; D possibly matches TRBD1 or TRBD2 (6 bases each). Per germline, CDR1 MGHRA and CDR2 YSYEKL. The V end lost 1 base, the J end lost 4 bases, and 11 bases lay between the germline ends. This CDR3 is 14 amino acids long. CDR3 DNA sequence: TGCGCCAGCAGCCAAGTTAGGGGGGAATACGAGCAGTACTTC. It translates to CASSQVRGEYEQYF.

The rearrangement uses TRBV20-1 and TRBJ1-5; 7 bases line up with TRBD1. CDR1 DFQATT and CDR2 SNEGSKA come from the germline V gene (reference sequence). The junction had 8 bases not matched to a gene; V was cut back by 2 bases and J by 4 bases. This CDR3 has 15 amino acids. The CDR3 sequence: CSARSPQGLNQPQHF. The CDR3 nucleotides are TGCAGTGCTAGATCTCCACAGGGGTTAAATCAGCCCCAGCATTTT.

This chain uses TRBV5-1 with TRBJ2-7, with 10 bases lining up with TRBD1. The assigned J gene may be wrong: the sequence end matches TRBJ2-5 better. This CDR3 has 13 residues. Germline values: CDR1 SGHRS, CDR2 YFSETQ. CDR3 amino acids: CATPDRGRETQYF. DNA of the CDR3: TGCGCCACCCCGGACAGGGGGAGAGAGACCCAGTACTTC.

The table lists this clonotype with many counts. The V call is TRBV7-9, the J call TRBJ2-7; the match to TRBD1 covers 7 bases. Germline V CDR1 and CDR2: SEHNR, FQNEAQ (reference sequence). With V trimmed by 4 bases and J by 5 bases, 11 bases remained unmatched. The CDR3 totals 15 residues. The CDR3 DNA reads TGTGCCAGCAGCTCCTCGCAGGGGGAAATCGACGAGCAGTACTTC. Amino acids: CASSSSQGEIDEQYF.

The chain is built from TRBV6-5 and TRBJ2-7; a weak D match, TRBD1 (5 bases). The CDR3 totals 16 residues. In germline, CDR1 is MNHEY, CDR2 SVGAGI. V was pared by 7 bases and J by 6 bases, with 25 bases between. The CDR3 protein is CASTDSLSAGNSEQYF. CDR3 nucleotides: TGTGCCAGCACCGACTCCCTGTCGGCAGGGAACTCCGAGCAGTACTTC.

V usage is TRBV12-5 and J usage is TRBJ2-1; 7 bases are a match to TRBD1. V dropped 6 bases and J dropped 0; count of bases not matched to a gene: 5. This CDR3 comprises 15 residues. CDR1 is LGHNT, CDR2 FRNRAP, per germline. The CDR3 region has the DNA TGTGCTAGTGGCGTGGGACAGAGCTCCTACAATGAGCAGTTCTTC. Encoded protein: CASGVGQSSYNEQFF.

This sequence joins TRBV4-1 and TRBJ2-5; D is ambiguous. The V gene lost 4 bases and the J gene lost 2 bases, with 11 bases spanning the gap. CDR3 length equals 14 residues. Per germline, CDR1 MGHRA and CDR2 YSYEKL. The CDR3 DNA reads as TGCGCCAGCAGCCGATTACAGCAACAAGAGACCCAGTACTTC. Translated: CASSRLQQQETQYF.

The rearrangement joins TRBV6-6 to TRBJ1-2, with D hard to call. V was clipped by 5 bases and J by 4 bases, with 17 bases between them. Germline CDR1 reads MNHNY; CDR2 reads SVGAGI (reference sequence). The CDR3 consists of 15 residues. Here the CDR3 reads CASSDIGRISYGYTF. The CDR3 region has the DNA TGTGCCAGCAGTGACATAGGCAGGATCTCCTATGGCTACACCTTC.

The chain combines TRBV6-5 with TRBJ2-1; D is uncertain. Germline V lookup: CDR1 MNHEY, CDR2 SVGAGI. This CDR3 has 19 amino acids. Trimming left V 4 bases short and J 0 bases short, with 22 bases between. The chain's CDR3 is CASSSGYLPDSSSYNEQFF. DNA of the CDR3: TGTGCCAGCAGTTCAGGCTACCTCCCAGACTCAAGCTCCTACAATGAGCAGTTCTTC.

The chain is built from TRBV11-1 and TRBJ2-1, with 7 nucleotides matching TRBD1. The CDR3 totals 15 residues. Germline V gene sequence: CDR1 SGHAT, CDR2 FQDESV (reference sequence). The trim removed 5 bases at V and 4 bases at J, leaving 8 bases unmatched. Here the CDR3 DNA reads TGTGCCAGCAGCGTTGGGGCAGGGGGATACAATGAGCAGTTCTTC. Residues: CASSVGAGGYNEQFF.